These T cell receptor beta chains were read from a single sample in a study of blood T cell repertoires in COVID-19. Clones were read by immunoSEQ multiplex PCR, and TCRdb kept only the in-frame ones, dropping some. This sample has 40,000 to 45,000 clones, with nearly 90% found just once. Sequencing was performed on peripheral blood. The receptors were gathered from a human donor in a cohort sampled during active COVID-19. CDR3s include the opening cysteine and the closing phenylalanine or tryptophan. D genes are given only for firm matches. Size is omitted from some rows. Given values are once, few, many or a class for expanded clones.

>TRBJ2-7|TRBV11-2|NA|NA
TGTGCCAGCAGCTCCGGGACTGTCTACGAGCAGTACTTC
CASSSGTVYEQYF
>TRBJ2-1|TRBV27|TRBD2|NA
TGTGCCAGCAGTCCCGGGGGGACGTTTAATGAGCAGTTCTTC
CASSPGGTFNEQFF
>TRBJ2-7|TRBV11-2|NA|NA
TGTGCCAGCAGCTTAGACCAGGGCACCTACGAGCAGTACTTC
CASSLDQGTYEQYF
>TRBJ1-4|TRBV29-1|NA|NA
TGCAACATCAGGGATGGGTCAGGAAAACTGTTTTTT
CNIRDGSGKLFF
>TRBJ1-1|TRBV5-4|NA|NA
TGTGCCAGCAGCGAAAGGAAAGGAGGCACTGAAGCTTTCTTT
CASSERKGGTEAFF
>TRBJ1-5|TRBV18|NA|NA
TGTGCCAGCTCACCAGGGGGGGCCGGTCAGCCCCAGCATTTT
CASSPGGAGQPQHF
>TRBJ2-7|TRBV5-1|TRBD1|NA
TGCGCCAGCAGCATAGGTCGACAGGGATCCTACGAGCAGTACTTC
CASSIGRQGSYEQYF
>TRBJ2-5|TRBV7-9|NA|NA
TGTGCCAGCAGCTCCCCGGGACTCGGTGAGACCCAGTACTTC
CASSSPGLGETQYF
>TRBJ1-1|TRBV19|NA|NA
TGTGCCAGTAGTGGGCCCCCGAACACTGAAGCTTTCTTT
CASSGPPNTEAFF
>TRBJ2-3|TRBV7-9|TRBD1|NA
TGTGCCAGCAGCTCGGGGACAGGGGTTTTCACAGATACGCAGTATTTT
CASSSGTGVFTDTQYF
>TRBJ2-3|TRBV7-8|TRBD1|NA
TGTGCCAGCAGAGACAGGGGGCAGGTAGCAGATACGCAGTATTTT
CASRDRGQVADTQYF
>TRBJ2-7|TRBV6-5|NA|NA
TGTGCCAGCAAATTCGGCAGGGCTCCCCTCTACGAGCAGTACTTC
CASKFGRAPLYEQYF
>TRBJ1-2|TRBV6-4|NA|NA
TGTGCCAGCAGTGGGGACAAACCCAGTTTTAACTATGGCTACACCTTC
CASSGDKPSFNYGYTF
>TRBJ1-1|TRBV19|NA|NA
TGTGCCAGTAGTGTGAGTCTCGGGCCCGCAGGGTTT
CASSVSLGPAGF
>TRBJ1-5|TRBV3-1/TRBV3-2|NA|NA
TGTGCCAGCAGCCGCGCGGGACCAAATCAGCCCCAGCATTTT
CASSRAGPNQPQHF
>TRBJ2-7|TRBV6-2/TRBV6-3|TRBD2|NA
TGTGCCAGCAGTTACGCAGGACGGGAGGGTTACGAGCAGTACTTC
CASSYAGREGYEQYF
>TRBJ1-5|TRBV12-3/TRBV12-4|NA|once
TGTGCCAGCAGTTTCGGGGGGAGTCAGCCCCAGCATTTT
CASSFGGSQPQHF
>TRBJ1-3|TRBV6-4|NA|NA
TGTGCCAGCACCGGAACTAGGGAGGTAGGAAACACCATATATTTT
CASTGTREVGNTIYF
>TRBJ1-5|TRBV23-1|TRBD1|NA
TGCGCCAGCATAGGACAGGGGTATCAGCCCCAGCATTTT
CASIGQGYQPQHF
>TRBJ1-6|TRBV25-1|NA|NA
TGTGCCAGCAGTGGTCAGACCTATAATTCACCCCTCCACTTT
CASSGQTYNSPLHF
>TRBJ1-2|TRBV4-2|TRBD1|NA
TGTGCCAGCAGCCAAGAGGGCACCCAGGGGGCCTATGGCTACACCTTC
CASSQEGTQGAYGYTF
>TRBJ2-1|TRBV24-1|TRBD2|NA
TGTGCCACCAAAACGGGGGAGGGCGATGAGCAGTTCTTC
CATKTGEGDEQFF
>TRBJ1-2|TRBV4-1|TRBD1|NA
TGCGCCAGCAGCCAAGAGCAGGGGGCAAAGCTCTATGGCTACACCTTC
CASSQEQGAKLYGYTF
>TRBJ2-5|TRBV7-6|TRBD1|NA
TGTGCCAGCAGCAAATACAGGGGGCGTGAGGAAGAGACCCAGTACTTC
CASSKYRGREEETQYF
>TRBJ2-1|TRBV7-2|TRBD2|NA
TGTGCCAGCAGCAGATTAGCGGGGGGTTACAATGAGCAGTTCTTC
CASSRLAGGYNEQFF
>TRBJ2-5|TRBV7-2|NA|NA
TGTGCCAGCAGCTTAATGTTGACTTTACAAGAGACCCAGTACTTC
CASSLMLTLQETQYF
>TRBJ2-1|TRBV7-8|TRBD2|once
TGTGCCAGCAGTTTCCCCACTAGCGGGGACGGGGGTGAGCAGTTCTTC
CASSFPTSGDGGEQFF
>TRBJ2-5|TRBV6-5|TRBD1|NA
TGTGCCAGCAGTTACTCGCAGGGGGTACCAGAGACCCAGTACTTC
CASSYSQGVPETQYF
>TRBJ1-6|TRBV9|NA|NA
TGTGCCAGCAGCGTGAGCGGTCCACCCCTCCACTTT
CASSVSGPPLHF
>TRBJ1-5|TRBV10-2|TRBD1|NA
TGCGCCAGCAGCGCCGGGACAGCCATCAATCAGCCCCAGCATTTT
CASSAGTAINQPQHF
>TRBJ2-5|TRBV5-1|NA|NA
TGCGCCAGCAGCTTAGGACAGAACCAAGAGACCCAGTACTTC
CASSLGQNQETQYF
>TRBJ1-2|TRBV19|TRBD1|NA
TGTGCCAGTAGTATTTCGACAGGGAACGGCTACACCTTC
CASSISTGNGYTF
>TRBJ2-7|TRBV3-1/TRBV3-2|TRBD1|NA
TGTGCCAGCAGCCAAAACCAGGGGGCAAATGGCGAGCAGTACTTC
CASSQNQGANGEQYF
>TRBJ2-3|TRBV19|TRBD2|NA
TGTGCCACCTGGGGGGGAGTGAGGGATACGCAGTATTTT
CATWGGVRDTQYF
>TRBJ2-2|TRBV7-3|NA|NA
TGTGCCAGCAGCTTAAATCGTATTTCGGGGGAGCTGTTTTTT
CASSLNRISGELFF
>TRBJ1-3|TRBV9|NA|NA
TGTGCCAGTGGGGAGGGCTCAGGAAACACCATATATTTT
CASGEGSGNTIYF